These 25 T cell receptor beta chains came from one sample sequenced in a study of lymphopenia after photon versus proton radiotherapy. Profiling relied on immunoSEQ multiplex PCR, and the TCRdb table lists in-frame clones only, not all of them. The table records approximately 12,000 clones, about 87% of them present only once. The sample consisted of peripheral blood, taken from a patient treated with photon-based radiotherapy. These TCRs come from a man in his 60s with pancreatic cancer.

This CDR3 is CASSQEGDSSYNEQFF. The CDR3 nucleotides are TGCGCCAGCAGCCAAGAGGGGGACAGCTCCTACAATGAGCAGTTCTTC. V and J are TRBV4-3 and TRBJ2-1; 7 nucleotides agree with TRBD1. Germline CDR1 LGHNA, CDR2 YSLEER. V was pared by 0 bases and J by 0 bases, with 2 bases of the junction left unmatched. The CDR3 length is 16 residues.

This chain links TRBV5-1 with TRBJ2-1, with a possible D match to TRBD1 (6 bases). V was clipped by 4 bases and J by 2 bases, with 13 bases between them. The V gene's germline CDR1 is SGHRS and CDR2 YFSETQ. This CDR3 is 15 amino acids long. This chain's CDR3 is CASSNAGAPYNEQFF. CDR3 bases: TGCGCCAGCAGCAACGCAGGGGCCCCCTACAATGAGCAGTTCTTC.

The DNA of the CDR3 is TGCGCCAGCAGCGCCCCATGGGGGCGCGACACTGAAGCTTTCTTT. It encodes CASSAPWGRDTEAFF. The J gene is TRBJ1-1, the V gene TRBV4-1, with TRBD1 as a possible D gene (6 bases). Germline CDR1 and CDR2: MGHRA and YSYEKL. CDR3 length: 15 amino acids. V lost 5 bases and J lost 3, with 16 bases in between.

The V call is TRBV29-1, the J call TRBJ1-1; 8 nucleotides match TRBD1. Looked up from germline, CDR1 is SQVTM and CDR2 is ANQGSEA. V lost 1 base to trimming and J lost 4 bases; unmatched junction nucleotides: 5. This CDR3 has 14 residues. CDR3: CSVEGGDRGTEAFF. Here the CDR3 DNA reads TGCAGCGTTGAAGGGGGAGACAGGGGCACTGAAGCTTTCTTT.

The chain has TRBV18 and TRBJ1-4, with TRBD1 identical over 9 bases. Germline CDR1 is KGHSH and CDR2 is LQKENI. V was pared by 3 bases and J by 8 bases, with 7 bases of the junction left unmatched. This CDR3 is built from 15 residues. Here the CDR3 DNA reads TGTGCCAGCTCACCGCGGACAGGGGACGGGGAAAAACTGTTTTTT. Its translation: CASSPRTGDGEKLFF.

The chain has TRBV5-4 and TRBJ1-1; no clear D. The germline V gene encodes CDR1 SGHNT and CDR2 YYREEE (reference sequence). Trimming shortened V by 2 bases and J by 0 bases, and 5 bases separated the two germline ends. There are 13 residues in the CDR3. In DNA, the CDR3 is TGTGCCAGCAGCTTTACAGTGAACACTGAAGCTTTCTTT. Encoded protein: CASSFTVNTEAFF.

The rearrangement links TRBV14 to TRBJ2-7; no reliable D call. Trimming removed 3 bases from V and 3 bases from J, with 12 bases in between. The CDR3 loop spans 14 amino acids. Germline CDR1 reads SGHDN; CDR2 reads FVKESK. In nucleotides, the CDR3 is TGTGCCAGCAGCCAGCTGGAAGGCCGCTACGAGCAGTACTTC. Residues: CASSQLEGRYEQYF.

This chain links TRBV5-8 with TRBJ1-2, with 9 bases that match TRBD1. The ends lost 5 bases at V and 7 bases at J; junction bases unmatched: 9. Germline CDR1 SGHTS, CDR2 YDEGEE. The CDR3 is 14 amino acids. This CDR3 reads CASRFGTGFGGYTF. CDR3 DNA: TGTGCCAGCAGATTCGGGACAGGGTTCGGTGGCTACACCTTC.

The rearrangement links TRBV18 to TRBJ2-7; no clear D. V gave up 0 bases and J gave up 5 bases, with 14 bases separating them. Germline CDR1 KGHSH, CDR2 LQKENI. CDR3 length: 15 residues. Here the CDR3 DNA reads TGTGCCAGCTCACCACCGGCCTTTGAAGGCCACGAGCAGTACTTC. Its translation: CASSPPAFEGHEQYF.

The chain employs TRBV30 and TRBJ1-5, with D possibly being TRBD1 (5 bases). Trimming cost V 3 bases and J 3 bases, with 15 bases left between them. CDR1 is GTSNPN, CDR2 SVGIG, per germline (reference sequence). There are 15 residues in the CDR3. The CDR3 here is CAWSPLGGFNQPQHF. The CDR3 coding sequence is TGTGCCTGGAGCCCCCTTGGGGGATTCAATCAGCCCCAGCATTTT.

The chain links TRBV19 to TRBJ2-3; D is ambiguous. The CDR3 covers 14 residues. The germline V and J ends were trimmed by 0 bases and 14 bases, with 18 bases remaining between them. Germline V CDR1 and CDR2: LNHDA, SQIVND (reference sequence). This chain's CDR3 is CASSIDAQYPPWYF. The DNA for the CDR3 is TGTGCCAGTAGTATAGACGCCCAGTACCCGCCGTGGTATTTT.

V is TRBV5-8 and J is TRBJ2-3; D gene unclear. CDR1 is SGHTS and CDR2 is YDEGEE in the germline V gene. This CDR3 region has 11 residues. The V end lost 2 bases, the J end lost 7 bases, and 5 bases lay between the germline ends. In DNA, the CDR3 is TGTGCCAGCAGCTTAGCGAATACGCAGTATTTT. Protein sequence: CASSLANTQYF.

The rearrangement joins TRBV7-2 to TRBJ2-5; weak D call: TRBD1 (6 bases). The CDR3 has 15 amino acids. CDR1 is SGHTA and CDR2 is FQGNSA in the germline V gene. V was shortened by 2 bases and J by 5 bases, with 15 bases between the two germline ends. The CDR3 sequence: CASSLNRALGETQYF. Written as DNA, the CDR3 is TGTGCCAGCAGCTTAAACAGGGCTTTAGGGGAGACCCAGTACTTC. The whole variable domain, remainder taken from reference TRBV7-2 and TRBJ2-5, is GAGVSQSPSNKVTEKGKDVELRCDPISGHTALYWYRQSLGQGLEFLIYFQGNSAPDKSGLPSDRFSAERTGGSVSTLTIQRTQQEDSAVYLCASSLNRALGETQYFGPGTRLLVL.

The chain couples TRBV5-1 to TRBJ2-2; unclear D gene. The CDR3 length is 16 residues. Germline values: CDR1 SGHRS, CDR2 YFSETQ. Trimming shortened V by 1 base and J by 0 bases, and 10 bases separated the two germline ends. CDR3 coding DNA: TGCGCCAGCAGCTTGATGTCGATCGCGAACACCGGGGAGCTGTTTTTT. Its translation is CASSLMSIANTGELFF.

This chain joins TRBV2 and TRBJ2-2; D possibly corresponds to TRBD2 (7 bases). The CDR3 is made up of 14 amino acids. CDR1 and CDR2 (germline): SNHLY, FYNNEI. V was cut by 8 bases and J by 5 bases, with 15 bases left in between. The CDR3 loop reads CASVDRGGTGELFF. Written as DNA, the CDR3 is TGTGCCAGCGTCGATAGGGGGGGTACCGGGGAGCTGTTTTTT. The complete variable domain, with remaining parts taken from reference TRBV2 and TRBJ2-2, reads EPEVTQTPSHQVTQMGQEVILRCVPISNHLYFYWYRQILGQKVEFLVSFYNNEISEKSEIFDDQFSVERPDGSNFTLKIRSTKLEDSAMYFCASVDRGGTGELFFGEGSRLTVL.

The V call is TRBV2, the J call TRBJ1-2; no clear D gene. The V end was cut by 3 bases, the J end by 4 bases, with 9 bases between. CDR1 is SNHLY, CDR2 FYNNEI, per germline. The CDR3 runs 13 residues. CDR3 sequence (DNA): TGTGCCAGCAGTGATTCAGGCCTCTATGGCTACACCTTC. This encodes CASSDSGLYGYTF.

The chain joins TRBV6-6 to TRBJ1-3; D is unresolved. The V end was cut by 5 bases, the J end by 3 bases, with 14 bases between. CDR1 is MNHNY and CDR2 is SVGAGI in the germline V gene (reference sequence). The CDR3 covers 15 residues. This CDR3 reads CASSTPYGHGNTIYF. For the CDR3, the DNA is TGTGCCAGCAGTACGCCCTATGGCCATGGAAACACCATATATTTT.

J is TRBJ1-3 and V is TRBV7-2; D is unclear. The CDR3 is 15 amino acids. In germline, CDR1 is SGHTA, CDR2 FQGNSA. V was trimmed by 1 base and J by 4 bases, leaving 11 bases between them. CDR3 protein: CASSLDILFGNTIYF. Written as DNA, the CDR3 is TGTGCCAGCAGCTTAGATATCCTCTTCGGAAACACCATATATTTT.

Concerning this clone itself: This specimen includes other DNA sequences encoding the same CDR3. J is TRBJ1-2 and V is TRBV29-1; D gene ambiguous. The CDR3 consists of 12 residues. Germline values: CDR1 SQVTM, CDR2 ANQGSEA. The ends were cut back, 4 bases at V and 2 bases at J, with 8 bases in the middle. Here the CDR3 DNA reads TGCAGCGTTGTAACTAGAAACTATGGCTACACCTTC. It specifies CSVVTRNYGYTF.

The rearrangement uses TRBV15 and TRBJ2-1, with D possibly being TRBD1 (5 bases). Trimming took off 1 base at V and 8 bases at J, with 9 bases between the two ends. Per germline, CDR1 LNHNV and CDR2 YYDKDF (reference sequence). The CDR3 contains 13 residues. As DNA, the CDR3 is TGTGCCACCAGCAGAGTCAGGGAAGATGAGCAGTTCTTC. Its translation: CATSRVREDEQFF. The variable domain in full, completed from reference TRBV15 and TRBJ2-1, reads DAMVIQNPRYQVTQFGKPVTLSCSQTLNHNVMYWYQQKSSQAPKLLFHYYDKDFNNEADTPDNFQSRRPNTSFCFLDIRSPGLGDTAMYLCATSRVREDEQFFGPGTRLTVL.

In its sample, this clone was seen once. This chain connects TRBV18 to TRBJ2-2, with 7 positions matching TRBD1. This CDR3 is built from 16 residues. Looked up from germline, CDR1 is KGHSH and CDR2 is LQKENI. V shed 2 bases, J shed 4 bases, and the junction held 7 bases outside the gene matches. The CDR3: CASSPGRQGGTGELFF. The CDR3 DNA sequence: TGTGCCAGCTCACCAGGAAGACAGGGCGGCACCGGGGAGCTGTTTTTT.

This chain uses TRBV21-1 with TRBJ2-7; the table's D gene call, TRBD2, was not cross checked with the DNA. TRBV21-1 is reported as a pseudogene. The CDR3 totals 15 residues. The CDR3 nucleotides read TGTGCCAGAGGGGAGCCGGGAGTAAGGTCCTACGAGCAGTACTTC. Residues: CARGEPGVRSYEQYF.

This chain joins TRBV19 and TRBJ1-1, with D possibly being TRBD1 (5 bases). Looked up from germline, CDR1 is LNHDA and CDR2 is SQIVND (reference sequence). Trimming took 1 base from V and 6 from J, leaving 15 bases between them. This CDR3 spans 15 amino acids. This CDR3 is CASSIGPRVGAEAFF. CDR3 coding DNA: TGTGCCAGTAGTATAGGTCCCAGGGTGGGCGCTGAAGCTTTCTTT.

This clone has just a few counts. The chain has TRBV16 and TRBJ2-3; D is uncertain. The V gene's germline CDR1 is KGHSY and CDR2 FQNENV. V lost 4 bases, J lost 0 bases, and 5 bases lay in between. The CDR3 extends over 13 amino acids. In nucleotides, the CDR3 is TGTGCCAGCAGCCTCTTTAGCACAGATACGCAGTATTTT. This sequence encodes CASSLFSTDTQYF.

This chain uses TRBV18 with TRBJ2-3; D assignment may be TRBD1 or TRBD2 (7 bases each). The CDR3 has 15 amino acids. V lost 3 bases and J lost 3, with 13 bases in between. Germline assignment: CDR1 KGHSH and CDR2 LQKENI. CDR3 protein: CASSPRGGATDTQYF. Here the CDR3 DNA reads TGTGCCAGCTCACCCAGGGGGGGGGCAACAGATACGCAGTATTTT.